One sample yielded the 29 T cell receptor beta chains listed below, sequenced in a study of control samples from healthy donors and cancer patients. Clones were read by immunoSEQ multiplex PCR, and TCRdb kept only the in-frame ones, dropping some. The sample has about 130,000 clones; around 90% are singletons. The sequenced sample was blood. Receptors originate from a man aged 35 to 55 in good health.

The V call is TRBV7-8, the J call TRBJ1-2; 8 bases fit TRBD1. Germline V lookup: CDR1 SGHVS, CDR2 FQNEAQ. V was clipped by 2 bases and J by 8 bases; unmatched bases: 4. CDR3 length: 13 amino acids. The CDR3 here is CASSLRTGNGYTF. The CDR3 DNA reads TGTGCCAGCAGCTTAAGGACAGGGAACGGCTACACCTTC.

The gene calls are TRBV1 and TRBJ2-5; the D call TRBD2 from the table was never checked on the DNA. TRBV1 represents a pseudogene. The CDR3 spans 14 residues. This CDR3 is CTSSGGERQETQYF. CDR3 coding DNA: TGCACCAGCAGTGGGGGGGAGCGGCAAGAGACCCAGTACTTC.

This rearrangement joins TRBV10-3 to TRBJ1-1; possibly TRBD1 for D (6 bases). From germline, CDR1 is ENHRY and CDR2 SYGVKD. The CDR3 length is 13 residues. V was pared by 4 bases and J by 7 bases, with 13 bases between. The CDR3 reads CAISAQQGDEAFF. The CDR3, as DNA: TGTGCCATCAGTGCACAACAGGGTGATGAAGCTTTCTTT.

The gene calls are TRBV4-1 and TRBJ2-3; D not certain. The length of the CDR3 is 12 residues. The V end lost 4 bases, the J end lost 7 bases, and 9 bases lay between the germline ends. Per germline, CDR1 MGHRA and CDR2 YSYEKL. As DNA, the CDR3 is TGCGCCAGCAGCCGAGACGGGCATACGCAGTATTTT. This gives the protein CASSRDGHTQYF.

This sequence joins TRBV9 and TRBJ1-5; the D gene is possibly TRBD1 (5 bases). Germline V gene sequence: CDR1 SGDLS, CDR2 YYNGEE. This CDR3 region has 15 residues. V lost 4 bases and J lost 0, with 11 bases in between. The CDR3 loop is CASSPGAYSNQPQHF. CDR3 nucleotide sequence: TGTGCCAGCAGCCCCGGGGCATATAGCAATCAGCCCCAGCATTTT.

The CDR3 DNA follows: TGTGCCAGCAGTCCCCGGGTGGGAGGGGGTGGCTACACCTTC. This encodes CASSPRVGGGGYTF. The chain carries TRBV27 and TRBJ1-2, with D possibly TRBD1 on 6 matching bases. Germline lookup yields CDR1 MNHEY and CDR2 SMNVEV (reference sequence). The CDR3 is made up of 14 amino acids. Trimming stripped 5 bases from V and 7 bases from J, with 17 bases between.

V and J are TRBV20-1 and TRBJ2-5; D could derive from TRBD1 or TRBD2 (6 bases each). Trimming removed 3 bases at V and 5 bases at J, with 13 bases between. CDR3 length: 13 amino acids. CDR1 and CDR2 (germline): DFQATT, SNEGSKA (reference sequence). CDR3 residues: CSASKGGRETQYF. Here the CDR3 DNA reads TGCAGTGCTAGTAAGGGGGGCCGGGAGACCCAGTACTTC.

The chain uses TRBV4-1 and TRBJ2-4, with 9 bases fitting TRBD1. The length of the CDR3 is 17 residues. The germline CDR1 and CDR2 sequences are MGHRA and YSYEKL. Trimming at V came to 1 base and at J to 2 bases, leaving 6 bases not matched to a gene. The DNA for the CDR3 is TGCGCCAGCAGCCAAGGGGTGGACAGGGGATCCAAAAACATTCAGTACTTC. Encoded protein: CASSQGVDRGSKNIQYF.

This clone is a singleton in its sample. The V and J genes are TRBV7-8 and TRBJ2-3; TRBD2 aligns across 9 bases. Per the germline V gene, CDR1 is SGHVS and CDR2 is FQNEAQ. The ends lost 4 bases at V and 2 bases at J; junction bases unmatched: 10. The CDR3 runs 17 residues. Here the CDR3 reads CASSSFNLAGVTDTQYF. The CDR3 region has the DNA TGTGCCAGCAGCTCTTTTAACTTAGCGGGGGTCACAGATACGCAGTATTTT. The whole variable domain, filled in from reference TRBV7-8 and TRBJ2-3, reads GAGVSQSPRYKVAKRGQDVALRCDPISGHVSLFWYQQALGQGPEFLTYFQNEAQLDKSGLPSDRFFAERPEGSVSTLKIQRTQQEDSAVYLCASSSFNLAGVTDTQYFGPGTRLTVL.

The gene calls are TRBV3-1 (or the pseudogene TRBV3-2) and TRBJ1-6; D uncertain. This CDR3 has 15 amino acids. Between the trimmed V and J ends, which lost 2 bases and 10 bases, there was a span of 15 bases. Germline loops: CDR1 LGHDT, CDR2 YNNKEL (reference sequence). The CDR3 DNA sequence: TGTGCCAGCAGCCAAAGACATGGATCGGGGTCACCCCTCCACTTT. Amino acid sequence: CASSQRHGSGSPLHF.

A word on this clone: One junction end does not reproduce the germline sequence, and a read error may be involved. J is TRBJ1-1 and V is TRBV7-8; D remains unclear. Germline values: CDR1 SGHVS, CDR2 FQNEAQ. This CDR3 is built from 12 residues. The CDR3 here is CASSPRTGSRIF. Written as DNA, the CDR3 is TGTGCCAGCAGCCCAAGGACGGGAAGTAGGATCTTT.

The chain recombines TRBV6-5 with TRBJ1-6; 9 nucleotides line up with TRBD1. CDR3 length equals 14 residues. J was trimmed by 10 bases and V by 4 bases; bases with no gene match: 5. Germline loops: CDR1 MNHEY, CDR2 SVGAGI. In DNA form, the CDR3 reads TGTGCCAGCAGTTCTACAGGGGGCAACTCACCCCTCCACTTT. It specifies CASSSTGGNSPLHF.

The chain has TRBV6-1 and TRBJ1-1; D is unclear. The ends were cut back, 0 bases at V and 10 bases at J, with 12 bases in the middle. Germline values: CDR1 MNHNS, CDR2 SASEGT. The CDR3 has 13 amino acids. Here the CDR3 DNA reads TGTGCCAGCAGTGAAGCGTGGACGGCGGTAGCTTTCTTT. Residues: CASSEAWTAVAFF.

The chain is built from TRBV19 and TRBJ1-2; D is uncertain. The CDR3 loop spans 17 amino acids. Germline values: CDR1 LNHDA, CDR2 SQIVND (reference sequence). Trimming pared 3 bases from V and 4 bases from J, leaving 21 bases between. Here the CDR3 DNA reads TGTGCCAGTAGTATCGACACGGGTGCCCTTTCCCTCTATGGCTACACCTTC. Its translation is CASSIDTGALSLYGYTF.

This chain uses TRBV10-3 with TRBJ1-1; 7 nucleotides match TRBD1. Germline V gene data show CDR1 as ENHRY and CDR2 as SYGVKD. The junction had 6 bases not matched to a gene; V was cut back by 3 bases and J by 2 bases. The CDR3 spans 15 residues. CDR3 amino acids: CAISDLGTANTEAFF. The CDR3 DNA reads TGTGCCATCAGTGACCTAGGGACAGCCAACACTGAAGCTTTCTTT.

The rearrangement links TRBV5-4 to TRBJ1-4, with 9 bases matching TRBD1. This CDR3 spans 14 amino acids. Looked up from germline, CDR1 is SGHNT and CDR2 is YYREEE (reference sequence). With 3 bases clipped from V and 6 bases from J, the junction kept 3 bases outside the gene matches. This chain's CDR3 is CASSSQGAHEKLFF. For the CDR3, the DNA is TGTGCCAGCAGCTCACAGGGGGCGCATGAAAAACTGTTTTTT.

The genes are TRBV24-1 and TRBJ1-3; 8 nucleotides match TRBD1. The V segment lost 7 bases and the J segment 0 bases; nucleotides outside the gene matches: 13. This CDR3 is built from 18 residues. Germline assignment: CDR1 KGHDR and CDR2 SFDVKD. CDR3 protein: CATRENPGQEHSGNTIYF. As DNA, the CDR3 is TGTGCCACCAGGGAGAACCCGGGACAGGAACACTCTGGAAACACCATATATTTT.

The chain carries TRBV7-8 and TRBJ1-5; possible D gene TRBD1, 6 bases. Between the trimmed V and J ends, which lost 7 bases and 4 bases, there was a span of 17 bases. The CDR3 sequence is 15 residues long. Germline loops: CDR1 SGHVS, CDR2 FQNEAQ. CDR3 nucleotide sequence: TGTGCCAGCACCCAGGGGACGGGAAAGAATCAGCCCCAGCATTTT. Protein sequence: CASTQGTGKNQPQHF.

The V call is TRBV10-2, the J call TRBJ1-2; 8 bases line up with TRBD1. Germline V CDR1 and CDR2: WSHSY, SAAADI. Losses at the gene ends were 2 bases for V and 8 bases for J; bases not matched to a gene: 7. CDR3 length: 14 residues. CDR3: CASSEGRGLNGYTF. CDR3 coding DNA: TGCGCCAGCAGTGAGGGCAGGGGGCTTAACGGCTACACCTTC.

This chain joins TRBV5-1 and TRBJ2-2, with unresolved D. CDR1 and CDR2 (germline): SGHRS, YFSETQ. Trimming pared 3 bases from V and 3 bases from J, leaving 9 bases between. There are 14 residues in the CDR3. Here the CDR3 reads CASSSQTDTGELFF. The CDR3, as DNA: TGCGCCAGCAGCTCGCAGACCGACACCGGGGAGCTGTTTTTT.

V and J are TRBV11-1 and TRBJ2-5, with 10 bases fitting TRBD2. V was pared by 2 bases and J by 1 base, with 1 base of the junction left unmatched. Germline values: CDR1 SGHAT, CDR2 FQDESV (reference sequence). The CDR3 is made up of 15 amino acids. CDR3 protein: CASSLLAGAQETQYF. CDR3 in DNA: TGTGCCAGCAGCTTACTAGCGGGGGCCCAAGAGACCCAGTACTTC.

The gene calls are TRBV7-2 and TRBJ2-2; D is uncertain. Germline CDR1 SGHTA, CDR2 FQGNSA. The CDR3 consists of 14 residues. V was trimmed by 10 bases and J by 6 bases, leaving 18 bases between them. CDR3 sequence reads: CATTRVYRSGELFF. CDR3 DNA sequence: TGTGCCACAACACGAGTATATCGTTCCGGGGAGCTGTTTTTT.

As concerns this clone: Other DNA sequences from this sample encode an identical CDR3 as well. CDR3 sequence: CASSGGETQYF. The CDR3 coding sequence is TGCGCCAGCAGTGGCGGCGAGACCCAGTACTTC. The chain joins TRBV10-2 to TRBJ2-5; D ambiguous. Trimming took 4 bases from V and 5 from J, leaving 5 bases between them. The germline CDR1 and CDR2 sequences are WSHSY and SAAADI. The CDR3 has 11 residues.

The chain couples TRBV7-8 to TRBJ2-1; D is unclear. Trimming took 1 base from V and 0 from J, leaving 10 bases between them. Germline assignment: CDR1 SGHVS and CDR2 FQNEAQ. This CDR3 has 16 amino acids. This CDR3 is CASSLVLTASYNEQFF. DNA of the CDR3: TGTGCCAGCAGCTTAGTCCTTACGGCCTCCTACAATGAGCAGTTCTTC.

This clone was counted a single time. The V gene is TRBV29-1, the J gene TRBJ2-1; the match to TRBD2 covers 8 bases. Germline V gene data show CDR1 as SQVTM and CDR2 as ANQGSEA. The CDR3 consists of 13 residues. V was pared by 8 bases and J by 11 bases, with 14 bases of the junction left unmatched. This chain's CDR3 is CSKTQGAGDQQFF. Written as DNA, the CDR3 is TGCAGCAAAACCCAGGGAGCGGGGGACCAGCAGTTCTTC.

This clone appeared once. The chain combines TRBV19 with TRBJ1-5; D remains unclear. Trimming left V 4 bases short and J 2 bases short, with 15 bases between. This CDR3 comprises 16 residues. CDR1 and CDR2 from the germline V gene are LNHDA and SQIVND (reference sequence). The CDR3 region has the DNA TGTGCCAGTAGTACGTCTAGAGACGGTCGCAATCAGCCCCAGCATTTT. It translates to CASSTSRDGRNQPQHF.

This clone was counted between two and nine times. This sequence joins TRBV6-5 and TRBJ2-1, with D perhaps matching TRBD1 or TRBD2 (5 bases each). The germline CDR1 and CDR2 sequences are MNHEY and SVGAGI. V lost 7 bases and J 0 bases, leaving 13 bases between the germline ends. This CDR3 spans 15 amino acids. CDR3 amino acids: CASTRGEDSYNEQFF. CDR3 nucleotides: TGTGCCAGCACCCGAGGGGAAGACTCCTACAATGAGCAGTTCTTC.

V gene TRBV5-4 combines with J gene TRBJ1-2; 9 positions match TRBD1. CDR3 length: 16 amino acids. Trimming took 0 bases from V and 2 from J; bases not matched to a gene: 5. CDR1 is SGHNT, CDR2 YYREEE, per germline (reference sequence). This CDR3 reads CASSLGGTGFNYGYTF. CDR3 sequence (DNA): TGTGCCAGCAGCTTGGGTGGGACAGGGTTCAACTATGGCTACACCTTC. The full variable domain, rest sourced from reference TRBV5-4 and TRBJ1-2, is ETGVTQSPTHLIKTRGQQVTLRCSSQSGHNTVSWYQQALGQGPQFIFQYYREEENGRGNFPPRFSGLQFPNYSSELNVNALELDDSALYLCASSLGGTGFNYGYTFGSGTRLTVV.

The chain links TRBV27 to TRBJ2-3; no clear D. Looked up from germline, CDR1 is MNHEY and CDR2 is SMNVEV (reference sequence). CDR3 length: 16 residues. Trimming took 8 bases from V and 0 from J, leaving 18 bases between them. The chain's CDR3 is CASLPLALHSTDTQYF. The DNA for the CDR3 is TGTGCCAGCCTCCCCCTGGCTCTCCATAGCACAGATACGCAGTATTTT.